What follows is one T cell receptor beta chain and its context. Its antigen is unknown. V lost 5 bases and J lost 0; bases outside the gene matches: 4. The CDR3 is 15 residues long. This sample was included in a study of molecular identifiers for immune sequencing clone quantification. Study findings and constraints: Spiked Jurkat TCR RNA originating from one cell could reportedly be identified amid more than 800,000 naive cells. Highly expanded clone sizes could be underestimated by identical TCR molecules that share a barcode.

Preparation of naive CD8 libraries involved roughly 19,000 to 1,100,000 sorted cells and 10%, 30% or 50% RNA. Listed TCR primers and previously described methods were used for bulk TCR libraries. Each CDR3 protein gets one entry after TCRdb re-called the PCR reads with MiXCR. The sample consists of 350,000 or so distinct CDR3 sequences, about a fifth of them appearing once. The sample taken for sequencing was naive CD8+ T cells from blood, with Jurkat cell RNA spiked in. Noted subset: FACS-sorted CD8+CD4-CCR7+CD45RA+ naive T cells. This clonotype was sampled from a human donor in good health. Some libraries in this study had Jurkat cell RNA spiked in. The V call is TRBV12-3 or TRBV12-4, the J call TRBJ2-7; 10 nucleotides match TRBD2. CDR3 loop: CASSPGLAYSYEQYF. CDR3 bases: TGTGCCAGCAGTCCGGGACTAGCGTACTCCTACGAGCAGTACTTC.